This T cell receptor (beta chain) was recovered during a study of blood T cell repertoires in COVID-19. Study overall: COVID-19 samples collected from the United States, Italy and Spain covered acute and convalescent phases. The cDNA or gDNA used as material had been derived from T cells, B-cell-depleted T cells, or PBMCs.

Original processing notes: How many nucleated cells were present was estimated from reference gene primer amplification. Using immunoSEQ multiplex PCR, the repertoire was profiled, and TCRdb retains in-frame clones only, with some absent. V and J calls and clone size are given by that table; D and trimming were obtained from the DNA. The table includes about 380,000 clones, roughly 90% detected once. The junction had 4 bases not matched to a gene; V was cut back by 3 bases and J by 6 bases. Germline V lookup: CDR1 SGHRS, CDR2 YFSETQ. This CDR3 comprises 13 residues. The sample comprised peripheral blood. The clonotype was recovered from a man younger than 30 with active or convalescent COVID-19. V usage is TRBV5-1 and J usage is TRBJ1-2; 8 bases match TRBD1. The CDR3 sequence: CASSWTTGDGYTF. The CDR3 nucleotides read TGCGCCAGCAGCTGGACGACAGGGGATGGCTACACCTTC. The full variable domain, with the rest looked up from reference TRBV5-1 and TRBJ1-2, is KAGVTQTPRYLIKTRGQQVTLSCSPISGHRSVSWYQQTPGQGLQFLFEYFSETQRNKGNFPGRFSGRQFSNSRSEMNVSTLELGDSALYLCASSWTTGDGYTFGSGTRLTVV.